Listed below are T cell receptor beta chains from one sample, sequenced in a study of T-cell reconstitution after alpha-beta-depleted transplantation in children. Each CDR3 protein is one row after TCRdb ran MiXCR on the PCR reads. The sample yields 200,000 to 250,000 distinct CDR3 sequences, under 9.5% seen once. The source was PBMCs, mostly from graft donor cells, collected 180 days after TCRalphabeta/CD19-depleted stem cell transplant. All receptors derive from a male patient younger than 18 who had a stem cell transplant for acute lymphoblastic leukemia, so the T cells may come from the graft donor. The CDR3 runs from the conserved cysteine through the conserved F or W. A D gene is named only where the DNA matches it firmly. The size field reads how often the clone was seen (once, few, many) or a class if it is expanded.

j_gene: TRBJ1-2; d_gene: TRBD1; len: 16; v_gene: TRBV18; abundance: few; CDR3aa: CASSIQAGQGDYGYTF; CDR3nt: TGTGCCAGCTCAATACAGGCCGGCCAGGGGGACTATGGCTACACCTTC
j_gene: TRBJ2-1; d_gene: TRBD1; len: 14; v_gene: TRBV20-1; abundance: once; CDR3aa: CSVPRRGKFNEQLF; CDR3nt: TGCAGTGTCCCCCGCAGGGGGAAATTCAATGAGCAGTTGTTC
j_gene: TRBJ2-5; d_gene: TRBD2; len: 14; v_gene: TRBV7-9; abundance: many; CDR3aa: CASRGGKGQETQYF; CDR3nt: TGTGCCAGCAGGGGGGGGAAAGGCCAAGAGACCCAGTACTTC
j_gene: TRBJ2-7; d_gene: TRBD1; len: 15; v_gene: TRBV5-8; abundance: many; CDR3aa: CASSLTGTGHYEQYF; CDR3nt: TGTGCCAGCAGCCTCACCGGGACAGGGCACTACGAGCAGTACTTC
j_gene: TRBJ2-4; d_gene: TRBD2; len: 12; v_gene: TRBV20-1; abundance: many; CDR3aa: CSASYGLAEEYF; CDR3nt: TGCAGTGCTAGTTACGGACTAGCGGAGGAGTACTTC
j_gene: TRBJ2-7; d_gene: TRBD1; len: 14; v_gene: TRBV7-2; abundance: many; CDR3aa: CASSYRDRGGEQYF; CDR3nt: TGTGCCAGCAGCTACCGGGACAGGGGAGGCGAGCAGTACTTC
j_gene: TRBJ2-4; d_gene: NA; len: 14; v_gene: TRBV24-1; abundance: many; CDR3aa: CATSDEGIPDIQYF; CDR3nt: TGTGCCACCAGTGATGAGGGGATTCCGGACATTCAGTACTTC
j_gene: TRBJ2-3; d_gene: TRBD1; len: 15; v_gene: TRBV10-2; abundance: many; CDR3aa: CASSEPGQGTDTQYF; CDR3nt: TGCGCCAGCAGTGAGCCAGGACAGGGCACAGATACGCAGTATTTT
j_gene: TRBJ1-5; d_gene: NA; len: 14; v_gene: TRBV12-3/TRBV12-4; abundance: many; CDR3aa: CASSLAGGDQPQHF; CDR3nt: TGTGCCAGCAGTTTAGCGGGCGGGGATCAGCCCCAGCATTTT
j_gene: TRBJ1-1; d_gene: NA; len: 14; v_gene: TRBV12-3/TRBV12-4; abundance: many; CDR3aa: CASSFWDTNTEAFF; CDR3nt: TGTGCCAGCAGTTTCTGGGACACGAACACTGAAGCTTTCTTT
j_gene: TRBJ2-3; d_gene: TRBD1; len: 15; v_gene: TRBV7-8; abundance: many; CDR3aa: CASSTRLDRADTQYF; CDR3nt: TGTGCCAGCAGCACCCGTCTTGACAGGGCCGATACGCAGTATTTT
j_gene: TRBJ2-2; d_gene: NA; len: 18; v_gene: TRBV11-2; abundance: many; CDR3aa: CASSSTLGQPSNTGELFF; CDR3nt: TGTGCCAGCAGCTCAACCCTTGGACAGCCATCGAACACCGGGGAGCTGTTTTTT
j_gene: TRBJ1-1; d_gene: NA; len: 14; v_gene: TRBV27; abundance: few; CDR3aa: CASTSGRRNTEAFF; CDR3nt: TGTGCCAGCACCTCGGGACGGCGGAACACTGAAGCTTTCTTT
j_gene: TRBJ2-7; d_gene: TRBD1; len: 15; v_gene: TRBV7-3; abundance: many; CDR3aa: CASSLKGALVPEQYF; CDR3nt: TGTGCCAGCAGCTTAAAGGGGGCGCTAGTTCCCGAGCAGTACTTC
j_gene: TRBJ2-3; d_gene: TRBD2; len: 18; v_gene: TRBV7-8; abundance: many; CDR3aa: CASSFRVAGGRDTDTQYF; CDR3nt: TGTGCCAGCAGCTTTCGGGTAGCGGGGGGCCGGGACACAGATACGCAGTATTTT
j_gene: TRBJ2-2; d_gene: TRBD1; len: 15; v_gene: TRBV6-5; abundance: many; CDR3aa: CASRTGTANTGELFF; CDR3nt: TGTGCCAGCAGAACCGGGACAGCGAACACCGGGGAGCTGTTTTTT
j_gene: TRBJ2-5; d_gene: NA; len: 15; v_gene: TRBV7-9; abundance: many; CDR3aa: CASSPPHTGGETQYF; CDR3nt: TGTGCCAGCAGCCCCCCCCATACAGGCGGGGAGACCCAGTACTTC
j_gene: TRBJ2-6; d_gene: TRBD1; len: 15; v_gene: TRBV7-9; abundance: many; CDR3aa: CASRSDRDGANVLTF; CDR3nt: TGTGCCAGCAGATCCGACAGGGATGGGGCCAACGTCCTGACTTTC
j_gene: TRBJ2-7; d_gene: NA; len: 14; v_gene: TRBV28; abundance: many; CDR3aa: CASSLRQAFYEQYF; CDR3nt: TGTGCCAGCAGTTTACGACAGGCCTTTTACGAGCAGTACTTC
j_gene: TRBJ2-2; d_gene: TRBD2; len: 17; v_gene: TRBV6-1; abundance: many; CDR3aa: CASSLTSGREGTGELFF; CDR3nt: TGTGCCAGCAGTCTGACTAGCGGGAGAGAGGGCACCGGGGAGCTGTTTTTT
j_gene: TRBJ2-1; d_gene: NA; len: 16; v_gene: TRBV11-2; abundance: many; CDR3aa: CASSLSAPASYNEQFF; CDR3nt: TGTGCCAGCAGCCTCTCGGCCCCTGCCTCTTACAATGAGCAGTTCTTC
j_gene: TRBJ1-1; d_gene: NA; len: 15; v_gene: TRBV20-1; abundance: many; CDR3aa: CSATEGRWVNTEAFF; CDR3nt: TGCAGTGCCACTGAGGGGAGGTGGGTGAACACTGAAGCTTTCTTT
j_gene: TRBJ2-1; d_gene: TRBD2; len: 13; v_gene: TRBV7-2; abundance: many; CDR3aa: CASSLGSGDEQFF; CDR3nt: TGTGCCAGCAGCTTAGGTAGCGGGGATGAGCAGTTCTTC
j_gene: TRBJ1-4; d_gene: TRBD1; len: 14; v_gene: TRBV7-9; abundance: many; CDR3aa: CASSPGTGAEKLFF; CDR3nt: TGTGCCAGCAGCCCCGGGACAGGAGCAGAAAAACTGTTTTTT
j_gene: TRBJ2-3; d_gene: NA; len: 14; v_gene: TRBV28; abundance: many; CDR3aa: CASSYWTGTDTQYF; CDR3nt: TGTGCCAGCAGTTACTGGACTGGCACAGATACGCAGTATTTT
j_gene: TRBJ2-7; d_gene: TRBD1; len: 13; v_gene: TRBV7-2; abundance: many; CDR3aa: CASSSDRGREQYF; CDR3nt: TGTGCCAGCAGCTCAGACAGGGGGAGAGAGCAGTACTTC
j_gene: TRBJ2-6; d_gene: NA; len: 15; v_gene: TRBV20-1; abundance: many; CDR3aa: CSARDNYSGANVLTF; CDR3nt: TGCAGTGCTAGAGACAATTACTCTGGGGCCAACGTCCTGACTTTC
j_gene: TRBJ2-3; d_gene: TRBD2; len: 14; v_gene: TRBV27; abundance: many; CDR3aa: CASSPAGGRDTQYF; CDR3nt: TGTGCCAGCAGTCCCGCCGGCGGGAGAGATACGCAGTATTTT
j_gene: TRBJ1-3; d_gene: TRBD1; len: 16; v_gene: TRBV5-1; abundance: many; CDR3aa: CASSAGTGSSGNTIYF; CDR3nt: TGCGCCAGCAGCGCCGGGACAGGGTCCTCTGGAAACACCATATATTTT